The 26 T cell receptor beta chains in this list originate from one sample, sequenced in a study of T cell responses to AZD1222 COVID-19 vaccine. This table comes from immunoSEQ multiplex PCR, and its TCRdb copy is limited to in-frame clones, with some not included. The sample includes 150,000 to 200,000 clones, around nine tenths seen only once; the top ten take roughly 1.7%. The material sequenced was peripheral blood, taken on day 0 of AZD1222 vaccination. These receptors were taken from an adult in good health.

This clone was counted once. V is TRBV7-6 and J is TRBJ2-3; no definite D call. This CDR3 contains 16 residues. Germline V gives CDR1 SGHVS, CDR2 FNYEAQ. Trimming pared 2 bases from V and 5 bases from J, leaving 17 bases between. This CDR3 is CASSLIGYQKGDTQYF. The CDR3 bases are TGTGCCAGCAGCTTAATCGGATACCAGAAAGGAGATACGCAGTATTTT.

The J gene is TRBJ1-1, the V gene TRBV7-8, with D hard to call. This CDR3 is built from 16 residues. The germline gives CDR1 SGHVS, CDR2 FQNEAQ. The ends were cut back, 1 base at V and 1 base at J, with 13 bases in the middle. Written as DNA, the CDR3 is TGTGCCAGCAGCTTAGGAGTAAAGATTCCGAACACTGAAGCTTTCTTT. It is translated as CASSLGVKIPNTEAFF.

The CDR3 spells CASRLDTLQVINSPLHF. In DNA form, the CDR3 reads TGTGCCAGCAGACTGGACACGCTCCAAGTTATTAATTCACCCCTCCACTTT. The J gene is TRBJ1-6, the V gene TRBV28; TRBD1 might be the D (5 bases). There are 17 residues in the CDR3. The germline gives CDR1 MDHEN, CDR2 SYDVKM. V dropped 6 bases and J dropped 6 bases, with 21 bases sitting between them.

This clone has a handful of counts. This rearrangement joins TRBV5-1 to TRBJ2-2; D is tentatively TRBD1 or TRBD2 (6 bases each). Trimming stripped 3 bases from V and 4 bases from J, with 19 bases between. Germline lookup yields CDR1 SGHRS and CDR2 YFSETQ. This CDR3 has 17 amino acids. In DNA, the CDR3 is TGCGCCAGCAGCTCTCCCCCCGGCGGGACACTCACCGGGGAGCTGTTTTTT. Its protein product is CASSSPPGGTLTGELFF.

The J gene is TRBJ2-2, the V gene TRBV28, with 8 bases matching TRBD1. The trim removed 3 bases at V and 7 bases at J, leaving 7 bases unmatched. The CDR3 contains 15 residues. CDR1 is MDHEN, CDR2 SYDVKM, per germline. The CDR3 here is CASSLSGQGYGELFF. CDR3 bases: TGTGCCAGCAGTTTGTCCGGACAGGGTTACGGGGAGCTGTTTTTT.

The chain joins TRBV7-8 to TRBJ2-1, with D possibly being TRBD1 (7 bases). The CDR3 loop spans 16 amino acids. Germline CDR1 is SGHVS and CDR2 is FQNEAQ. Between the trimmed V and J ends, which lost 1 base and 7 bases, there was a span of 17 bases. CDR3 DNA sequence: TGTGCCAGCAGCTTAGAGGGTAGGAGGGGGCAAAATGAGCAGTTCTTC. Residues: CASSLEGRRGQNEQFF.

This clone was recorded only once. CDR3 region: CASSYARGLGTEAFF. As DNA, the CDR3 is TGTGCCAGCAGTTACGCACGGGGGCTGGGCACTGAAGCTTTCTTT. The J gene is TRBJ1-1, the V gene TRBV6-6; tentatively, D is TRBD1 (6 bases). Germline V gene lookup returns CDR1 MNHNY and CDR2 SVGAGI (reference sequence). Trimming stripped 2 bases from V and 4 bases from J, with 14 bases between. This CDR3 is 15 amino acids long.

The sample holds one count of this clone. The chain couples TRBV5-8 to TRBJ2-5; 7 bases line up with TRBD1. The V gene end was trimmed by 4 bases and the J gene end by 5 bases; junction bases not matched to a gene: 14. From germline, CDR1 is SGHTS and CDR2 YDEGEE. The CDR3 spans 16 residues. The CDR3 coding sequence is TGTGCCAGCAGCAAAACAGGGGCCAACTGGGGGGAGACCCAGTACTTC. As protein: CASSKTGANWGETQYF.

This chain joins TRBV20-1 and TRBJ2-5; no definite D call. The V gene's germline CDR1 is DFQATT and CDR2 SNEGSKA (reference sequence). V was clipped by 0 bases and J by 4 bases, with 0 bases between them. The CDR3 spans 10 residues. CDR3 amino acids: CSAREETQYF. CDR3 DNA: TGCAGTGCTAGAGAAGAGACCCAGTACTTC.

This clone was seen once. The gene calls are TRBV28 and TRBJ2-1, with 9 bases fitting TRBD1. CDR1 and CDR2 (germline): MDHEN, SYDVKM. This CDR3 is built from 15 residues. With V trimmed by 5 bases and J by 9 bases, 11 bases remained unmatched. CDR3 protein: CASSQRTGVVGEQFF. DNA of the CDR3: TGTGCCAGCAGTCAAAGGACAGGGGTGGTGGGTGAGCAGTTCTTC.

The rearrangement links TRBV10-3 to TRBJ1-6, with 12 positions matching TRBD1. CDR1 ENHRY and CDR2 SYGVKD come from the germline V gene. The CDR3 contains 14 residues. Trimming removed 4 bases from V and 12 bases from J; junction bases left unmatched: 4. Here the CDR3 reads CAISVGTGGLPLHF. DNA of the CDR3: TGTGCCATCAGTGTAGGGACAGGGGGCCTACCCCTCCACTTT.

This clone turned up a few times. This chain links TRBV30 with TRBJ1-4; D remains ambiguous. Germline lookup yields CDR1 GTSNPN and CDR2 SVGIG (reference sequence). Trimming took 3 bases from V and 5 from J, leaving 7 bases between them. The CDR3 extends over 12 amino acids. CDR3 nucleotides: TGTGCCTGGAGCGGACGAAATGAAAAACTGTTTTTT. Translated: CAWSGRNEKLFF.

The chain has TRBV7-2 and TRBJ1-4, with a tentative D call TRBD1 (5 bases). V was pared by 3 bases and J by 0 bases, with 17 bases between. From germline, CDR1 is SGHTA and CDR2 FQGNSA. This CDR3 is 18 amino acids long. In nucleotides, the CDR3 is TGTGCCAGCAGCTTCGCTGGGGGAACTCATGCAACTAATGAAAAACTGTTTTTT. Residues: CASSFAGGTHATNEKLFF. Drawing the rest from reference TRBV7-2 and TRBJ1-4, the complete variable domain is GAGVSQSPSNKVTEKGKDVELRCDPISGHTALYWYRQSLGQGLEFLIYFQGNSAPDKSGLPSDRFSAERTGGSVSTLTIQRTQQEDSAVYLCASSFAGGTHATNEKLFFGSGTQLSVL.

V and J are TRBV11-2 and TRBJ2-1; 9 bases agree with TRBD2. The CDR3 length is 15 residues. The V and J ends lost 2 bases and 9 bases, in that order; junction bases with no gene match: 8. Germline CDR1 reads SGHAT; CDR2 reads FQNNGV. CDR3 in amino acids: CASSLKAGGGAEQFF. DNA for the CDR3: TGTGCCAGCAGCTTAAAGGCGGGAGGGGGTGCTGAGCAGTTCTTC.

The chain is built from TRBV10-3 and TRBJ2-1; 7 bases fit TRBD2. The CDR3 totals 14 residues. CDR1 is ENHRY, CDR2 SYGVKD, per germline. V was pared by 8 bases and J by 7 bases, with 11 bases of the junction left unmatched. CDR3: CAIGTRGGENEQFF. The CDR3 bases are TGTGCCATCGGAACTCGGGGAGGGGAGAATGAGCAGTTCTTC.

V is TRBV25-1 and J is TRBJ1-6; D unresolved. The CDR3 spans 12 residues. V lost 7 bases and J 10 bases, leaving 11 bases between the germline ends. Per the germline V gene, CDR1 is MGHDK and CDR2 is SYGVNS. The CDR3 DNA follows: TGTGCCAGCACAGGCTTTGGATCACCCCTCCACTTT. Amino acid sequence: CASTGFGSPLHF.

This chain joins TRBV7-3 and TRBJ2-1, with TRBD2 as a possible D gene (6 bases). Germline V gene data show CDR1 as SGHTA and CDR2 as FQGTGA. V lost 2 bases and J 4 bases, leaving 21 bases between the germline ends. This CDR3 is 18 amino acids long. The CDR3: CASSLDGFAGSGYNEQFF. The CDR3 DNA reads as TGTGCCAGCAGCTTAGACGGGTTCGCGGGATCGGGTTACAATGAGCAGTTCTTC. Full variable domain (missing parts from reference TRBV7-3 and TRBJ2-1): GAGVSQTPSNKVTEKGKYVELRCDPISGHTALYWYRQSLGQGPEFLIYFQGTGAADDSGLPNDRFFAVRPEGSVSTLKIQRTERGDSAVYLCASSLDGFAGSGYNEQFFGPGTRLTVL.

The chain links TRBV4-3 to TRBJ2-3; 8 bases align to TRBD1. CDR1 is LGHNA and CDR2 is YSLEER in the germline V gene. The V segment lost 4 bases and the J segment 3 bases; nucleotides outside the gene matches: 9. This CDR3 contains 16 residues. The CDR3 bases are TGCGCCAGCAGCCTCTTCCGGGACAGGAGGACAGATACGCAGTATTTT. This codes for CASSLFRDRRTDTQYF.

The chain recombines TRBV18 with TRBJ1-1; D remains unclear. The CDR3 contains 12 residues. V lost 6 bases, J lost 5 bases, and 10 bases lay in between. Germline V gene data show CDR1 as KGHSH and CDR2 as LQKENI. CDR3 in amino acids: CASSTRVTEAFF. For the CDR3, the DNA is TGTGCCAGCTCGACAAGGGTGACTGAAGCTTTCTTT.

CDR3 sequence reads: CAWTLGRSNYGYTF. CDR3 in DNA: TGTGCCTGGACCCTTGGCAGATCTAACTATGGCTACACCTTC. This rearrangement joins TRBV30 to TRBJ1-2; unclear D gene. The V end was cut by 4 bases, the J end by 0 bases, with 12 bases between. This CDR3 region has 14 residues. CDR1 GTSNPN and CDR2 SVGIG come from the germline V gene (reference sequence).

The rearrangement joins TRBV20-1 to TRBJ1-1; possible D gene TRBD1, 5 bases. The CDR3 sequence is 12 residues long. V gave up 3 bases and J gave up 5 bases, with 10 bases separating them. CDR1 is DFQATT, CDR2 SNEGSKA, per germline (reference sequence). The CDR3 coding sequence is TGCAGTGCTAGTCAGGGTTCGACTGAAGCTTTCTTT. Its protein is CSASQGSTEAFF.

This chain links TRBV27 with TRBJ2-1; D possibly matches TRBD1 or TRBD2 (5 bases each). The CDR3 is made up of 15 amino acids. CDR1 and CDR2 from the germline V gene are MNHEY and SMNVEV (reference sequence). Trimming pared 5 bases from V and 6 bases from J, leaving 17 bases between. CDR3 loop: CASSNRDPRGNEQFF. The CDR3 region has the DNA TGTGCCAGCAGTAACCGGGACCCAAGGGGCAATGAGCAGTTCTTC.

The chain uses TRBV3-1 (or the pseudogene TRBV3-2) and TRBJ1-4; no firm D call. The CDR3 is 15 residues long. Trimming cost V 0 bases and J 8 bases, with 13 bases left between them. Germline CDR1 is LGHDT and CDR2 is YNNKEL (reference sequence). The CDR3 nucleotides read TGTGCCAGCAGCCAAGATGCGTCCTCTTCGGAAAAACTGTTTTTT. Protein sequence: CASSQDASSSEKLFF.

The CDR3, as DNA: TGTGCCTGGAGTATTCTAAGGACAGGGGATGGCTACACCTTC. It specifies CAWSILRTGDGYTF. The rearrangement links TRBV30 to TRBJ1-2; 9 nucleotides line up with TRBD1. This CDR3 contains 14 residues. Losses at the gene ends were 2 bases for V and 6 bases for J; bases not matched to a gene: 7. CDR1 is GTSNPN and CDR2 is SVGIG in the germline V gene (reference sequence).

The chain links TRBV7-3 to TRBJ2-7; D not certain. V was pared by 5 bases and J by 3 bases, with 8 bases between. Looked up from germline, CDR1 is SGHTA and CDR2 is FQGTGA. The CDR3 has 12 residues. CDR3 DNA sequence: TGTGCCAGCAGCCGAGACGGCTACGAGCAGTACGTC. It translates to CASSRDGYEQYV.

This sequence joins TRBV7-2 and TRBJ2-7; TRBD1 agrees at 7 bases. Per the germline V gene, CDR1 is SGHTA and CDR2 is FQGNSA. The ends lost 5 bases at V and 6 bases at J; junction bases unmatched: 10. The CDR3 is 14 residues long. CDR3 bases: TGTGCCAGCAGCCGCGACAGGGCAGGTAGCGAGCAGTACTTC. Its translation is CASSRDRAGSEQYF.